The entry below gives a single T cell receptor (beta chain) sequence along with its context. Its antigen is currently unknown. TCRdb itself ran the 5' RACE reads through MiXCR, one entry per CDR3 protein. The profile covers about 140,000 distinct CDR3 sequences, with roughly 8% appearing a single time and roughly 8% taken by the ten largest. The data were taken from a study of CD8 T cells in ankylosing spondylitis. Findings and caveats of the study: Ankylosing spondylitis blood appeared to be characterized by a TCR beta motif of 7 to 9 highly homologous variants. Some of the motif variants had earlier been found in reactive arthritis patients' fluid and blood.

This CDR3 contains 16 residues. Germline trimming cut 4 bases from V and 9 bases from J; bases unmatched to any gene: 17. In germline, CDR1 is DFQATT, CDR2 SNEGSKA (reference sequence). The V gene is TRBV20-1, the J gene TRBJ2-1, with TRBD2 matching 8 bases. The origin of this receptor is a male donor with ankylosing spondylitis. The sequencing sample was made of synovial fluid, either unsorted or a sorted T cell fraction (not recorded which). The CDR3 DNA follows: TGCAGTGCTACAAATATAGCGGGGAAATTAGTCAGTGAGCAGTTCTTC. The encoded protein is CSATNIAGKLVSEQFF.